This record looks at one TCR beta chain sequence and its context. This sample was included in a study of blood T cell repertoires in COVID-19. Clones were sequenced by immunoSEQ multiplex PCR, and TCRdb holds only the in-frame ones, with some missing. The table has about 59,000 clones, under 90% seen once; the top ten hold approximately 30%. The V segment lost 7 bases and the J segment 2 bases; nucleotides outside the gene matches: 4. Germline V CDR1 and CDR2: SQVTM, ANQGSEA. The CDR3 has 14 residues. This rearrangement joins TRBV29-1 to TRBJ1-4; 10 bases map to TRBD1. The receptor comes from an elderly woman with active or convalescent COVID-19. The sequenced sample consisted of peripheral blood. CDR3 protein: CSAGTGVTNEKLFF. CDR3 DNA sequence: TGCAGCGCCGGGACAGGGGTTACTAATGAAAAACTGTTTTTT.